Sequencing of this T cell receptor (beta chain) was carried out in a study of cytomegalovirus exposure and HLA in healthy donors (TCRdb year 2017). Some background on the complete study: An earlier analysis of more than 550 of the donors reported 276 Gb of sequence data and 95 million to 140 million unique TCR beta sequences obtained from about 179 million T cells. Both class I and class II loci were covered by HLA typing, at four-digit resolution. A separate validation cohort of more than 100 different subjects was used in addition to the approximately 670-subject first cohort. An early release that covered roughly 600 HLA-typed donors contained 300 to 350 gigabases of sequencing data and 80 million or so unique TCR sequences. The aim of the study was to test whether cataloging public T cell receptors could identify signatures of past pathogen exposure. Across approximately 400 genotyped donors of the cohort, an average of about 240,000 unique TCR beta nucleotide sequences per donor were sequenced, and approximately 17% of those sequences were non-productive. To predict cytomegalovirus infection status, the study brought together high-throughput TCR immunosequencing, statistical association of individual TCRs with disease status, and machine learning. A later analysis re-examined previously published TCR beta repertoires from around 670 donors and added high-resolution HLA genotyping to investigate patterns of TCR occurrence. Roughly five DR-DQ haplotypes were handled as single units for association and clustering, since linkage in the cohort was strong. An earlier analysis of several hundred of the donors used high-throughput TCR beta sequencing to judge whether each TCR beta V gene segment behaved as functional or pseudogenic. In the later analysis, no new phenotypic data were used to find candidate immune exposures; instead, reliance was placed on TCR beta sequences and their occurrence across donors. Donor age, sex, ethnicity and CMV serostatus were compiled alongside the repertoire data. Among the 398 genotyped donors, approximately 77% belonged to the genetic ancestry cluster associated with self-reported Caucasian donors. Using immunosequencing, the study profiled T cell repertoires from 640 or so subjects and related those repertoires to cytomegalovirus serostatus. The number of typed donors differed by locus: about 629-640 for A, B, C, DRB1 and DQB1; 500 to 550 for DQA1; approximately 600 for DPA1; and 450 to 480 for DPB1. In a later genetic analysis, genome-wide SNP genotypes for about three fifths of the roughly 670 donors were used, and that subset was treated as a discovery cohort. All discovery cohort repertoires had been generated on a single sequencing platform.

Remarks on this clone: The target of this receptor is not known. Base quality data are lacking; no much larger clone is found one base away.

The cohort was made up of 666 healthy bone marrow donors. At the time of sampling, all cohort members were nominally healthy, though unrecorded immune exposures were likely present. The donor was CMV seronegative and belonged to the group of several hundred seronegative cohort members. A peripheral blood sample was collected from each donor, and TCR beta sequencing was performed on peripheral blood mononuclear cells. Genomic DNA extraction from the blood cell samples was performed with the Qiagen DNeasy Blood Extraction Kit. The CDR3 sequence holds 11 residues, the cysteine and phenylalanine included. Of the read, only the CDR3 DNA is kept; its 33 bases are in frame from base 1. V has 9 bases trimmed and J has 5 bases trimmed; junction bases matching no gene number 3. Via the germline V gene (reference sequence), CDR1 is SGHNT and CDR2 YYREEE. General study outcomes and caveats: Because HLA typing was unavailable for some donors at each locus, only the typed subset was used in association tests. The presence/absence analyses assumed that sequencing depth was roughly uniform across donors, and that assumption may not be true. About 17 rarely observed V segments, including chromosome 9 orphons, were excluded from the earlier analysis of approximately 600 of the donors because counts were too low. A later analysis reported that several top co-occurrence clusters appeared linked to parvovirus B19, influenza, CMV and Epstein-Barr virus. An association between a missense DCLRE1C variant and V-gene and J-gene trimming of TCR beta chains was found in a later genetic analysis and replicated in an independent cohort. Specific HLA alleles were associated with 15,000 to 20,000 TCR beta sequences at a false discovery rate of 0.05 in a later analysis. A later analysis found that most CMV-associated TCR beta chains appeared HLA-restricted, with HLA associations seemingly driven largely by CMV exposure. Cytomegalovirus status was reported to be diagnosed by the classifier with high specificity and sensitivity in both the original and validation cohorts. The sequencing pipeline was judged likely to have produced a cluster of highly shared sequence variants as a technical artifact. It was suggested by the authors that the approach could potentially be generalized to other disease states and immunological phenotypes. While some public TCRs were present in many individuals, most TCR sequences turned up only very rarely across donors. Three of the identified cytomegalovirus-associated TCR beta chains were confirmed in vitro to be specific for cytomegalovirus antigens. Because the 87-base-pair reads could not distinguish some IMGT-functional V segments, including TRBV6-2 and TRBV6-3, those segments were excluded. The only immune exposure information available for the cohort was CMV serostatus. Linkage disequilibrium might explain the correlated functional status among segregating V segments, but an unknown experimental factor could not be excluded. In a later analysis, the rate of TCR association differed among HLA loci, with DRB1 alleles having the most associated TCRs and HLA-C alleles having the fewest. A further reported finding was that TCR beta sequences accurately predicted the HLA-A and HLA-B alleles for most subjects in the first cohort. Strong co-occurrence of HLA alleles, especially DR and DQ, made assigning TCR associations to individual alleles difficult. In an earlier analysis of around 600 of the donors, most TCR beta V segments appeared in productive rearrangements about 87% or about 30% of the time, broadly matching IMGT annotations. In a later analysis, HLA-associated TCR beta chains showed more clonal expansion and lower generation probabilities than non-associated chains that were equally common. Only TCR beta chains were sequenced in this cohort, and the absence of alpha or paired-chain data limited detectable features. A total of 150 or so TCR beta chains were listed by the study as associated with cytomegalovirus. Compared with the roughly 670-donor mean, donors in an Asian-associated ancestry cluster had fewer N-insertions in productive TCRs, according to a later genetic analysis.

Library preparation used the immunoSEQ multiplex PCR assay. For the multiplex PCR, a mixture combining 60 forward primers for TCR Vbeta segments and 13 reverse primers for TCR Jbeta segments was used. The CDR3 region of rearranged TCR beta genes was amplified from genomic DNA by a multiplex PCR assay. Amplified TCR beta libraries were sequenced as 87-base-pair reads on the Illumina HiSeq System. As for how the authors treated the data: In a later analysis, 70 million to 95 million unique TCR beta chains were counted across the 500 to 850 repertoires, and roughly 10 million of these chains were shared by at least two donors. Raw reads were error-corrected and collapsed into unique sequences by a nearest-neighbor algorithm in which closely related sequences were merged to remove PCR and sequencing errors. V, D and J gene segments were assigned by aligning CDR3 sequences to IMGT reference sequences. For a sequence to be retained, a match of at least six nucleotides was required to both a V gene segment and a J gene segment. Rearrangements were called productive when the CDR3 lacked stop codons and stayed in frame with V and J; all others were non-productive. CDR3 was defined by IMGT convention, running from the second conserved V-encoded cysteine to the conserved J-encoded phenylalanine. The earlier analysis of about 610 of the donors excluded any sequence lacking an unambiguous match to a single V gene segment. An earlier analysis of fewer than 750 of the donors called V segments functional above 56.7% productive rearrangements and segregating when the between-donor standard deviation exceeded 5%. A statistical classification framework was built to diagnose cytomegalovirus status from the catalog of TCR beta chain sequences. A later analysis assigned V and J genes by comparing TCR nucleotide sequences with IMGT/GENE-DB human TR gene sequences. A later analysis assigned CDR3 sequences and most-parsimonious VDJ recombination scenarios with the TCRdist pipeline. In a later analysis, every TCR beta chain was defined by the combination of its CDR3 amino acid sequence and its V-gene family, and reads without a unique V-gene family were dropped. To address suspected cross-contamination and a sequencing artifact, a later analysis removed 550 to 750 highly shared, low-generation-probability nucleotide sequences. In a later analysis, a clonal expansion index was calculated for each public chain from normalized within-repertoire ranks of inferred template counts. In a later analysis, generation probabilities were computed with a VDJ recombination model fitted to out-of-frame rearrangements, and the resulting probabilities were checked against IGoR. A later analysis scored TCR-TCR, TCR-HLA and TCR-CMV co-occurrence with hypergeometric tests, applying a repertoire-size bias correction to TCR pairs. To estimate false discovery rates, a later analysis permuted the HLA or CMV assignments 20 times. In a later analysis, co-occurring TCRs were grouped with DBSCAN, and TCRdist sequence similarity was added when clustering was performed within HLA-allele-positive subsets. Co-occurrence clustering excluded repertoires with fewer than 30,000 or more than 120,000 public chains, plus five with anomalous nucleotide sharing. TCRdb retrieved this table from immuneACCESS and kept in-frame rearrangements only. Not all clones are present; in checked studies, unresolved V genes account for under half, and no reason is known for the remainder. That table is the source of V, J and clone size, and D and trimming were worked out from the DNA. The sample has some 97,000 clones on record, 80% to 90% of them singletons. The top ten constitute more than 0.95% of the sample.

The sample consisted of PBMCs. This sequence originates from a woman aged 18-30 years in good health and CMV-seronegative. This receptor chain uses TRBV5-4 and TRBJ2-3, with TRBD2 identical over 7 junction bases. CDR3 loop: CATGGIDTQYF. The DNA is TGTGCCACCGGGGGGATAGATACGCAGTATTTT. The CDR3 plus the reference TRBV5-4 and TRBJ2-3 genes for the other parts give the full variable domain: ETGVTQSPTHLIKTRGQQVTLRCSSQSGHNTVSWYQQALGQGPQFIFQYYREEENGRGNFPPRFSGLQFPNYSSELNVNALELDDSALYLCATGGIDTQYFGPGTRLTVL.